This passage covers 8 T cell receptor beta chains from one sample sequenced in a study of blood T cell repertoires in COVID-19. Repertoires were generated with immunoSEQ multiplex PCR, while TCRdb's copy carries only in-frame clones and drops some. The table has 150,000 or so clones, roughly 88% seen once. Sequenced material: peripheral blood. These receptors all stem from a man aged 50-60 years with acute or convalescent COVID-19.

The J gene is TRBJ1-2, the V gene TRBV18; 7 bases are a match to TRBD1. This CDR3 spans 13 amino acids. The V segment lost 6 bases and the J segment 7 bases; nucleotides outside the gene matches: 8. In germline, CDR1 is KGHSH, CDR2 LQKENI. The CDR3 DNA sequence: TGTGCCAGCTCCTTTGACAGGGCCCCTGGCTACACCTTC. Translated: CASSFDRAPGYTF.

The J gene is TRBJ2-1, the V gene TRBV5-1; 7 nucleotides match TRBD2. The CDR3 is made up of 14 amino acids. Germline V gene sequence: CDR1 SGHRS, CDR2 YFSETQ. V trimming: 4 bases; J trimming: 9 bases; junction bases outside the gene matches: 10. The CDR3 DNA reads TGCGCCAGCAGCACCGGGACTACGTCAGGTGAGCAGTTCTTC. Its protein is CASSTGTTSGEQFF.

The chain links TRBV6-1 to TRBJ1-2; D may be TRBD1 (5 bases). The ends were cut back, 0 bases at V and 7 bases at J, with 18 bases in the middle. The CDR3 runs to 16 residues. Germline lookup yields CDR1 MNHNS and CDR2 SASEGT. CDR3 nucleotide sequence: TGTGCCAGCAGTGAAGCTCGGCCGACAGCCGCTCCTGGCTACACCTTC. Amino acid sequence: CASSEARPTAAPGYTF.

This clone has only one observation. This sequence joins TRBV7-9 and TRBJ1-2; no reliable D call. Trimming stripped 0 bases from V and 7 bases from J, with 12 bases between. Germline CDR1 reads SEHNR; CDR2 reads FQNEAQ (reference sequence). The CDR3 sequence is 14 residues long. The chain's CDR3 is CASSLAPGSFGYTF. CDR3 nucleotides: TGTGCCAGCAGCTTAGCGCCTGGTAGCTTTGGCTACACCTTC.

The gene calls are TRBV6-6 and TRBJ1-6; D unresolved. CDR3 length: 14 residues. Trimming took 2 bases from V and 4 from J, leaving 6 bases between them. Germline V gene data show CDR1 as MNHNY and CDR2 as SVGAGI (reference sequence). CDR3 residues: CASSYRGYNSPLHF. In DNA form, the CDR3 reads TGTGCCAGCAGTTACCGGGGTTATAATTCACCCCTCCACTTT.

The V gene is TRBV5-1, the J gene TRBJ2-5, with 7 bases identical to TRBD1. V lost 1 base and J lost 3; bases outside the gene matches: 3. CDR1 and CDR2 from the germline V gene are SGHRS and YFSETQ. The CDR3 consists of 14 residues. The CDR3 sequence is CASSLKGTEETQYF. Here the CDR3 DNA reads TGCGCCAGCAGCTTGAAGGGGACAGAAGAGACCCAGTACTTC.

The J gene is TRBJ2-6, the V gene TRBV5-1; D is uncertain. The germline V gene has CDR1 SGHRS and CDR2 YFSETQ. The CDR3 has 16 amino acids. V lost 1 base, J lost 0 bases, and 8 bases lay in between. CDR3 residues: CASSLYGSSGANVLTF. CDR3 DNA sequence: TGCGCCAGCAGCTTGTATGGCAGCTCTGGGGCCAACGTCCTGACTTTC.

The chain employs TRBV10-3 and TRBJ2-3, with TRBD2 identical over 7 bases. The CDR3 is 11 amino acids. Trimming removed 6 bases from V and 6 bases from J; junction bases left unmatched: 0. Germline loops: CDR1 ENHRY, CDR2 SYGVKD. The CDR3 sequence: CAIRGGDTQYF. The CDR3 DNA reads as TGTGCCATCAGGGGAGGGGATACGCAGTATTTT.